This T cell receptor (beta chain) is from a study of CD8 T cells in Susac syndrome. When the RNA was reverse transcribed, random hexamers were used with an input of about 0.5 to 1 ug. Using its own MiXCR run on the immunoSEQ multiplex PCR reads, TCRdb lists one record per CDR3 protein. The data show 250,000 to 350,000 distinct CDR3 sequences, 85% seen once. This CDR3 contains 14 residues. The V gene lost 6 bases and the J gene lost 4 bases, with 15 bases spanning the gap. This clonotype was seen once. The sequenced target, TCR beta, came from blood CD8+ and CD4+ T cells. Sequencing was performed on CD8+ T cells from PBMCs. The chain couples TRBV12-3 or TRBV12-4 to TRBJ1-2; D not resolved. The receptor was isolated from a human donor with multiple sclerosis. CDR3 DNA sequence: TGTGCCAGCAGCCACCCCGACGGACTCTATGGCTACACCTTC. Translation: CASSHPDGLYGYTF.